One and the same sample provided the 13 T cell receptor beta chains below, sequenced in a study of blood T cell repertoires in COVID-19 (TCRdb year 2020). The library was built by means of the immunoSEQ multiplex PCR assay. The clones in this table, taken by TCRdb from immuneACCESS, are in-frame only. Not every clone is retained; where verified, under half of the shortfall comes from an unresolved V gene, and the cause of the rest is unknown. The sample table contains about 120,000 clones; only one count was recorded for about two thirds of them. The ten largest account for about 0.85% of the sample. Source material: peripheral blood. The receptors derive from a human donor with acute or convalescent COVID-19. The donor label of this sample is uncertain.

CDR3 loop: CASSLQGKEHTEAFF. The CDR3 DNA is TGTGCCAGCAGCTTACAGGGAAAGGAGCACACTGAAGCTTTCTTT. The V gene is TRBV7-9, the J gene TRBJ1-1, with D maybe TRBD1 (5 bases). The germline gives CDR1 SEHNR, CDR2 FQNEAQ (reference sequence). CDR3 length: 15 residues. Trimming left V 2 bases short and J 3 bases short, with 13 bases between.

The CDR3: CASSLQRDRANEKLFF. The DNA for the CDR3 is TGTGCCAGCAGCTTACAAAGGGACAGAGCTAATGAAAAACTGTTTTTT. The rearrangement joins TRBV7-8 to TRBJ1-4; 7 nucleotides agree with TRBD1. Germline-derived CDR1 and CDR2 are SGHVS and FQNEAQ. The CDR3 loop spans 16 amino acids. Unmatched junction bases numbered 6, after V lost 2 bases and J lost 3 bases. The complete variable domain, with remaining parts taken from reference TRBV7-8 and TRBJ1-4, reads GAGVSQSPRYKVAKRGQDVALRCDPISGHVSLFWYQQALGQGPEFLTYFQNEAQLDKSGLPSDRFFAERPEGSVSTLKIQRTQQEDSAVYLCASSLQRDRANEKLFFGSGTQLSVL.

CDR3 sequence reads: CASSLGLTGGLQAEAFF. DNA for the CDR3: TGTGCCAGCAGCTTAGGTCTGACAGGGGGGTTGCAGGCTGAAGCTTTCTTT. The rearrangement links TRBV13 to TRBJ1-1, with 9 bases that match TRBD1. V lost 0 bases, J lost 6 bases, and 11 bases stayed unmatched. This CDR3 region has 17 residues. Germline CDR1 and CDR2: PRHDT and FYEKMQ (reference sequence). The whole variable domain, filled in from reference TRBV13 and TRBJ1-1, reads AAGVIQSPRHLIKEKRETATLKCYPIPRHDTVYWYQQGPGQDPQFLISFYEKMQSDKGSIPDRFSAQQFSDYHSELNMSSLELGDSALYFCASSLGLTGGLQAEAFFGQGTRLTVV.

This clone showed up just once. The chain combines TRBV6-1 with TRBJ1-4; D might be TRBD1 (5 bases). This CDR3 has 16 amino acids. V was trimmed by 1 base and J by 5 bases, leaving 14 bases between them. CDR1 and CDR2 from the germline V gene are MNHNS and SASEGT. The CDR3 protein is CASSEGPGLRNEKLFF. The CDR3 DNA reads as TGTGCCAGCAGTGAAGGGCCGGGACTAAGAAATGAAAAACTGTTTTTT.

The chain couples TRBV18 to TRBJ1-6; D gene uncertain. V lost 3 bases to trimming and J lost 8 bases, with 8 bases between them. Per the germline V gene, CDR1 is KGHSH and CDR2 is LQKENI. This CDR3 is built from 13 residues. The CDR3 loop reads CASSPGGDSPLHF. Written as DNA, the CDR3 is TGTGCCAGCTCACCCGGCGGAGATTCACCCCTCCACTTT.

This chain joins TRBV12-3 or TRBV12-4 and TRBJ2-7, with D possibly matching TRBD2 (5 bases). The CDR3 loop spans 12 amino acids. V was trimmed by 6 bases and J by 7 bases, leaving 13 bases between them. The chain's CDR3 is CASSGMPREQYF. In nucleotides, the CDR3 is TGTGCCAGCAGCGGGATGCCAAGGGAGCAGTACTTC.

The chain links TRBV2 to TRBJ2-7; 10 bases fit TRBD1. The length of the CDR3 is 14 residues. Trimming took 7 bases from V and 6 from J; bases not matched to a gene: 9. Germline values: CDR1 SNHLY, CDR2 FYNNEI. In nucleotides, the CDR3 is TGTGCCAGCATCCTGGACAGGGGGAATGCCGAGCAGTACTTC. This codes for CASILDRGNAEQYF.

This clone has more than one count but fewer than ten. The chain recombines TRBV11-2 with TRBJ1-6; D is uncertain. The V end was cut by 4 bases, the J end by 10 bases, with 14 bases between. The CDR3 runs to 14 residues. Germline loops: CDR1 SGHAT, CDR2 FQNNGV. The CDR3 is CASSSAGFGSPLHF. Written as DNA, the CDR3 is TGTGCCAGCAGCTCGGCGGGGTTCGGCTCACCCCTCCACTTT. Looking up the rest from reference TRBV11-2 and TRBJ1-6 gives the full variable domain: EAGVAQSPRYKIIEKRQSVAFWCNPISGHATLYWYQQILGQGPKLLIQFQNNGVVDDSQLPKDRFSAERLKGVDSTLKIQPAKLEDSAVYLCASSSAGFGSPLHFGNGTRLTVT.

This clone was found once. The V and J genes are TRBV21-1 and TRBJ1-1; the table's D call, TRBD1, was not checked against the DNA. TRBV21-1 is designated a pseudogene. The CDR3 loop spans 15 amino acids. CDR3 residues: CASSTWTRTNTEAFF. CDR3 nucleotides: TGTGCCAGCAGCACCTGGACAAGGACGAACACTGAAGCTTTCTTT.

The chain couples TRBV6-1 to TRBJ1-1; 7 positions agree with TRBD1. The V segment lost 0 bases and the J segment 0 bases; nucleotides outside the gene matches: 7. CDR3 length equals 17 residues. Per the germline V gene, CDR1 is MNHNS and CDR2 is SASEGT. The DNA for the CDR3 is TGTGCCAGCAGTGAAGCGAAGGGACAGATTATGAACACTGAAGCTTTCTTT. Translated: CASSEAKGQIMNTEAFF.

The V and J genes are TRBV11-1 and TRBJ1-3, with D unresolved. This CDR3 is built from 15 residues. Between the trimmed V and J ends, which lost 4 bases and 7 bases, there was a span of 17 bases. From germline, CDR1 is SGHAT and CDR2 FQDESV (reference sequence). The CDR3 region is CASSYGYDAMNTIYF. The CDR3 DNA is TGTGCCAGCAGCTACGGGTATGACGCGATGAACACCATATATTTT.

The rearrangement uses TRBV4-1 and TRBJ1-1; D is ambiguous. The germline gives CDR1 MGHRA, CDR2 YSYEKL. Trimming took 0 bases from V and 1 from J, leaving 12 bases between them. This CDR3 has 16 residues. CDR3 coding DNA: TGCGCCAGCAGCCAAGAATCACCACCCAGGAACACTGAAGCTTTCTTT. It yields the protein CASSQESPPRNTEAFF.

This clone was detected once. The genes are TRBV18 and TRBJ2-5; D is possibly TRBD2 (6 bases). Trimming took 0 bases from V and 5 from J, leaving 7 bases between them. This CDR3 has 13 amino acids. CDR1 and CDR2 from the germline V gene are KGHSH and LQKENI. The CDR3 region has the DNA TGTGCCAGCTCACCACCGACTAGTGAGACCCAGTACTTC. It translates to CASSPPTSETQYF.